The subject of this entry is one T cell receptor (beta chain). The antigen is not known. The sample is drawn from a study of human CD4 T cells and Enterobacteriaceae. Findings and limits, study-wide: Only same-donor CFSE-low culture sequences were used to infer reactivity.

Detection sensitivity for ex vivo total memory CD4+ was one cell in 200,000. Using immunoSEQ multiplex PCR, the repertoire was profiled, and TCRdb retains in-frame clones only, with some absent. Of around 26,000 clones detected, approximately 81% appear once; the ten largest clones hold approximately 0.96%. V dropped 1 base and J dropped 7 bases, with 5 bases sitting between them. The CDR3 has 12 residues. CDR1 is MGHRA and CDR2 is YSYEKL in the germline V gene. All CD4+ cells other than CD45RA+CCR7+CD95- naive cells were sorted as memory, over 95% pure. Sequences were obtained from memory CD4+ T cells from blood. This rearrangement joins TRBV4-1 to TRBJ2-1; D is undetermined. This sequence was found in a human donor in good health. This CDR3 is CASSQVGNEQFF. The DNA of the CDR3 is TGCGCCAGCAGCCAAGTCGGGAATGAGCAGTTCTTC.